This TCR beta chain was sequenced in a study of blood T cells in healthy people across ages. On the study more broadly: Per two T cells, about one barcoded beta molecule was captured through template switching. Study-wide results and limits: Long-lived donors carried more naive CD4+ cells and greater diversity than aged donors. CMV infection status of these donors was not known.

There were healthy Caucasian individuals from Russia, aged about 6 to 100, serving as donors. For this clonotype: The antigen is undetermined.

V was cut by 7 bases and J by 7 bases, with 16 bases left in between. There are 12 residues in the CDR3. The V gene's germline CDR1 is SQVTM and CDR2 ANQGSEA. Through a sample-barcoded 5' primer and a J-beta primer mix, a second PCR was run for about 6 to 11 cycles. Each CDR3 protein gets one entry after TCRdb re-called the 5' RACE reads with MiXCR. The sample has 790,000 or so distinct CDR3 sequences, less than 60% seen once. What was sequenced was blood. This chain connects TRBV29-1 to TRBJ1-2; no reliable D call. The TCR sequence derives from an elderly man in good health. CDR3 DNA: TGCAGCGGACACAGTTCCGCTATTGGCTACACCTTC. It translates to CSGHSSAIGYTF. Filled out from reference TRBV29-1 and TRBJ1-2, the complete variable domain reads SAVISQKPSRDICQRGTSLTIQCQVDSQVTMMFWYRQQPGQSLTLIATANQGSEATYESGFVIDKFPISRPNLTFSTLTVSNMSPEDSSIYLCSGHSSAIGYTFGSGTRLTVV.